This T cell receptor (beta chain) was obtained from a study of blood T cell repertoires in COVID-19. The wider study: Whether acute or convalescent, the COVID-19 samples came from the United States, Italy and Spain. The cDNA or gDNA used as material had been derived from T cells, B-cell-depleted T cells, or PBMCs.

This CDR3 is 15 amino acids long. Trimming shortened V by 5 bases and J by 0 bases, and 14 bases separated the two germline ends. The germline CDR1 and CDR2 sequences are SGHRS and YFSETQ. In the authors' methods: Quantification of nucleated cells was approximated via reference gene primer amplification. Data came from immunoSEQ multiplex PCR; TCRdb stores just in-frame clones and leaves some out. V and J calls and clone size are those listed in that table; D and trimming were worked out from the DNA. The data show 300,000 or so clones, about 90% seen once. J is TRBJ2-5 and V is TRBV5-1, with D possibly being TRBD1 (6 bases). This TCR was sampled from a woman aged 40 to 55 with acute or convalescent COVID-19. Sequenced: peripheral blood. CDR3: CASSGGAAYQETQYF. CDR3 nucleotides: TGCGCCAGCAGTGGGGGCGCGGCGTACCAAGAGACCCAGTACTTC.